This is a list of T cell receptor beta chains from one sample in a study of T cell responses to AZD1222 COVID-19 vaccine. Profiling relied on immunoSEQ multiplex PCR, and the TCRdb table lists in-frame clones only, not all of them. Of under 200,000 clones in the sample, about 92% were seen once. This specimen consisted of peripheral blood, obtained on day 0 of AZD1222 vaccination. These receptors all stem from an adult in good health. Both conserved end residues are part of each CDR3. Each record gives: J gene, V gene, clone size, D gene, CDR3 protein, CDR3 DNA. D genes are given only for firm matches. Clone size is shown for a subset of rows, as once, few, many or a class of expanded clone.

j_gene: TRBJ1-2; v_gene: TRBV28; abundance: NA; d_gene: NA; CDR3aa: CASSLMGYGYTF; CDR3nt: TGTGCCAGCAGTTTAATGGGTTATGGCTACACCTTC
j_gene: TRBJ1-1; v_gene: TRBV9; abundance: NA; d_gene: NA; CDR3aa: CASSDASRGNTEAFF; CDR3nt: TGTGCCAGCAGCGACGCATCCAGGGGGAACACTGAAGCTTTCTTT
j_gene: TRBJ1-3; v_gene: TRBV19; abundance: NA; d_gene: TRBD1; CDR3aa: CASKRDRDSGNTIYF; CDR3nt: TGTGCCAGTAAAAGGGACAGGGACTCTGGAAACACCATATATTTT
j_gene: TRBJ1-2; v_gene: TRBV20-1; abundance: NA; d_gene: TRBD1; CDR3aa: CSASGDRGPHYGYTF; CDR3nt: TGCAGTGCTAGTGGTGACAGGGGCCCTCACTATGGCTACACCTTC
j_gene: TRBJ1-5; v_gene: TRBV7-6; abundance: NA; d_gene: NA; CDR3aa: CASSPFGALSQPQHF; CDR3nt: TGTGCCAGCAGCCCCTTCGGAGCATTAAGTCAGCCCCAGCATTTT
j_gene: TRBJ2-7; v_gene: TRBV4-1; abundance: NA; d_gene: NA; CDR3aa: CASSLIGRSYEQYF; CDR3nt: TGCGCCAGCAGCTTAATCGGCAGGTCCTACGAGCAGTACTTC
j_gene: TRBJ2-2; v_gene: TRBV7-9; abundance: once; d_gene: TRBD2; CDR3aa: CASSRKRGTNTGELFF; CDR3nt: TGTGCCAGCAGCAGGAAGCGGGGTACGAACACCGGGGAGCTGTTTTTT
j_gene: TRBJ2-5; v_gene: TRBV2; abundance: NA; d_gene: TRBD2; CDR3aa: CASSGDYGVETQYF; CDR3nt: TGTGCCAGCAGCGGGGACTACGGCGTAGAGACCCAGTACTTC
j_gene: TRBJ2-1; v_gene: TRBV27; abundance: once; d_gene: NA; CDR3aa: CASSFLSLGGQFF; CDR3nt: TGTGCCAGCAGTTTTCTGTCCTTAGGTGGGCAGTTCTTC
j_gene: TRBJ1-5; v_gene: TRBV6-5; abundance: NA; d_gene: TRBD1; CDR3aa: CASSYDRGGNQPQHF; CDR3nt: TGTGCCAGCAGTTACGACAGGGGAGGAAATCAGCCCCAGCATTTT
j_gene: TRBJ2-3; v_gene: TRBV3-1/TRBV3-2; abundance: NA; d_gene: NA; CDR3aa: CATGPYTDTQYF; CDR3nt: TGTGCCACCGGCCCCTACACAGATACGCAGTATTTT
j_gene: TRBJ1-5; v_gene: TRBV19; abundance: once; d_gene: NA; CDR3aa: CASMAGSYSNQPQHF; CDR3nt: TGTGCCAGTATGGCCGGTTCTTATAGCAATCAGCCCCAGCATTTT
j_gene: TRBJ1-2; v_gene: TRBV23-1; abundance: NA; d_gene: NA; CDR3aa: CARDSPNYGYTF; CDR3nt: TGCGCCAGAGACAGCCCTAACTATGGCTACACCTTC
j_gene: TRBJ1-1; v_gene: TRBV9; abundance: NA; d_gene: NA; CDR3aa: CASSPQAGTEAFF; CDR3nt: TGTGCCAGCAGCCCACAAGCCGGGACTGAAGCTTTCTTT
j_gene: TRBJ2-1; v_gene: TRBV7-9; abundance: NA; d_gene: NA; CDR3aa: CASSLAGLSPSNEQFF; CDR3nt: TGTGCCAGCAGCTTGGCAGGGCTGTCCCCCTCCAATGAGCAGTTCTTC
j_gene: TRBJ2-3; v_gene: TRBV6-4; abundance: NA; d_gene: TRBD1; CDR3aa: CASSDSGQGSTDTQYF; CDR3nt: TGTGCCAGCAGTGACTCTGGACAGGGTAGCACAGATACGCAGTATTTT
j_gene: TRBJ2-2; v_gene: TRBV5-4; abundance: NA; d_gene: TRBD2; CDR3aa: CASSLPGLHTGELFF; CDR3nt: TGTGCCAGCAGCCTGCCGGGACTACACACCGGGGAGCTGTTTTTT
j_gene: TRBJ2-7; v_gene: TRBV5-1; abundance: NA; d_gene: TRBD2; CDR3aa: CASGGLAGPYEQYF; CDR3nt: TGCGCCAGCGGGGGACTAGCGGGACCCTACGAGCAGTACTTC
j_gene: TRBJ2-7; v_gene: TRBV19; abundance: NA; d_gene: NA; CDR3aa: CASTPGSSYEQYF; CDR3nt: TGTGCCAGTACTCCCGGATCTTCCTACGAGCAGTACTTC
j_gene: TRBJ2-3; v_gene: TRBV25-1; abundance: NA; d_gene: TRBD1; CDR3aa: CASSRQGSADTQYF; CDR3nt: TGTGCCAGCTCCCGACAGGGGAGCGCAGATACGCAGTATTTT
j_gene: TRBJ2-7; v_gene: TRBV6-1; abundance: NA; d_gene: TRBD1; CDR3aa: CASSERGQGPGEQYF; CDR3nt: TGTGCCAGCAGTGAAAGAGGACAGGGGCCGGGCGAGCAGTACTTC
j_gene: TRBJ2-2; v_gene: TRBV27; abundance: NA; d_gene: NA; CDR3aa: CASSLEGGGELFF; CDR3nt: TGTGCCAGCAGTTTAGAAGGGGGCGGGGAGCTGTTTTTT
j_gene: TRBJ1-1; v_gene: TRBV29-1; abundance: NA; d_gene: TRBD1; CDR3aa: CSAYRGMNTEAFF; CDR3nt: TGCAGCGCCTACAGGGGGATGAACACTGAAGCTTTCTTT
j_gene: TRBJ2-3; v_gene: TRBV13; abundance: NA; d_gene: TRBD1; CDR3aa: CASSTRDRVPPDTQYF; CDR3nt: TGTGCCAGCAGCACCCGGGACAGGGTCCCCCCAGATACGCAGTATTTT
j_gene: TRBJ1-5; v_gene: TRBV19; abundance: once; d_gene: NA; CDR3aa: CASSTGYRQPQHF; CDR3nt: TGTGCCAGTAGCACAGGGTATAGGCAGCCCCAGCATTTT
j_gene: TRBJ2-5; v_gene: TRBV5-1; abundance: NA; d_gene: NA; CDR3aa: CASSLVGPPGDQETQYF; CDR3nt: TGCGCCAGCAGCTTGGTGGGTCCCCCGGGGGACCAAGAGACCCAGTACTTC
j_gene: TRBJ2-5; v_gene: TRBV6-5; abundance: NA; d_gene: NA; CDR3aa: CASSYRGRETQYF; CDR3nt: TGTGCCAGCAGTTACAGGGGGAGGGAGACCCAGTACTTC
j_gene: TRBJ1-1; v_gene: TRBV11-2; abundance: few; d_gene: NA; CDR3aa: CASSYVGAGSSEAFF; CDR3nt: TGTGCCAGCAGTTACGTAGGGGCGGGGTCTTCTGAAGCTTTCTTT
j_gene: TRBJ2-7; v_gene: TRBV20-1; abundance: once; d_gene: NA; CDR3aa: CSAMGFHEQYF; CDR3nt: TGCAGTGCTATGGGATTCCACGAGCAGTACTTC
j_gene: TRBJ2-7; v_gene: TRBV4-1; abundance: NA; d_gene: NA; CDR3aa: CASSPGLLGVYEQYF; CDR3nt: TGCGCCAGCAGCCCGGGACTCCTAGGAGTGTACGAGCAGTACTTC
j_gene: TRBJ2-7; v_gene: TRBV11-2; abundance: once; d_gene: TRBD1; CDR3aa: CASSAGTEGNEQYF; CDR3nt: TGTGCCAGCAGCGCCGGGACAGAGGGTAACGAGCAGTACTTC
j_gene: TRBJ2-7; v_gene: TRBV2; abundance: NA; d_gene: NA; CDR3aa: CASRTHGYEQYF; CDR3nt: TGTGCCAGCAGGACTCATGGCTACGAGCAGTACTTC
j_gene: TRBJ1-2; v_gene: TRBV18; abundance: once; d_gene: NA; CDR3aa: CASSPGIESRVNYGYTF; CDR3nt: TGTGCCAGCTCACCCGGAATAGAGTCCAGGGTAAACTATGGCTACACCTTC
j_gene: TRBJ2-1; v_gene: TRBV3-1/TRBV3-2; abundance: NA; d_gene: NA; CDR3aa: CASSQGGLSSYNEQFF; CDR3nt: TGTGCCAGCAGCCAAGGCGGGTTGAGCTCCTACAATGAGCAGTTCTTC
j_gene: TRBJ1-3; v_gene: TRBV19; abundance: NA; d_gene: TRBD1; CDR3aa: CASSIARTGAGNTIYF; CDR3nt: TGTGCCAGTAGTATAGCAAGGACAGGGGCTGGAAACACCATATATTTT
j_gene: TRBJ2-2; v_gene: TRBV6-5; abundance: NA; d_gene: NA; CDR3aa: CASSYAVNTGELFF; CDR3nt: TGTGCCAGCAGTTATGCGGTGAACACCGGGGAGCTGTTTTTT
j_gene: TRBJ2-3; v_gene: TRBV5-4; abundance: NA; d_gene: TRBD2; CDR3aa: CASSFFSGALNTQYF; CDR3nt: TGTGCCAGCAGCTTCTTTAGCGGGGCGCTAAATACGCAGTATTTT
j_gene: TRBJ2-7; v_gene: TRBV5-1; abundance: NA; d_gene: NA; CDR3aa: CASHPGTVSYEQYF; CDR3nt: TGCGCCTCTCATCCCGGGACGGTCTCCTACGAGCAGTACTTC
j_gene: TRBJ1-5; v_gene: TRBV12-5; abundance: NA; d_gene: TRBD1; CDR3aa: CASGLTGEDQPQHF; CDR3nt: TGTGCTAGTGGTTTAACAGGGGAGGATCAGCCCCAGCATTTT
j_gene: TRBJ2-5; v_gene: TRBV3-1/TRBV3-2; abundance: NA; d_gene: NA; CDR3aa: CASSRWGPGETQYF; CDR3nt: TGTGCCAGCAGCCGATGGGGTCCGGGAGAGACCCAGTACTTC
j_gene: TRBJ2-4; v_gene: TRBV6-5; abundance: NA; d_gene: NA; CDR3aa: CASMGLAKNIQYF; CDR3nt: TGTGCCAGCATGGGATTAGCCAAAAACATTCAGTACTTC
j_gene: TRBJ2-4; v_gene: TRBV6-1; abundance: NA; d_gene: NA; CDR3aa: CASSEAIRDFKNIQYF; CDR3nt: TGTGCCAGCAGTGAAGCAATAAGAGATTTTAAAAACATTCAGTACTTC
j_gene: TRBJ1-3; v_gene: TRBV27; abundance: NA; d_gene: NA; CDR3aa: CATDEKGGNTIYF; CDR3nt: TGTGCCACGGATGAGAAAGGAGGAAACACCATATATTTT
j_gene: TRBJ1-2; v_gene: TRBV5-1; abundance: NA; d_gene: TRBD1; CDR3aa: CASSPGTGGVYSYGYTF; CDR3nt: TGCGCCAGCAGCCCCGGGACAGGGGGAGTATACTCCTATGGCTACACCTTC
j_gene: TRBJ2-5; v_gene: TRBV6-5; abundance: NA; d_gene: NA; CDR3aa: CASRYDSSGETQYF; CDR3nt: TGTGCCAGCAGATATGACAGTTCGGGTGAGACCCAGTACTTC
j_gene: TRBJ1-2; v_gene: TRBV30; abundance: NA; d_gene: NA; CDR3aa: CAWSKNREGYTF; CDR3nt: TGTGCCTGGAGTAAAAACAGGGAAGGCTACACCTTC
j_gene: TRBJ1-1; v_gene: TRBV6-5; abundance: NA; d_gene: NA; CDR3aa: CASSFPGTEAFF; CDR3nt: TGTGCCAGCAGTTTTCCTGGCACTGAAGCTTTCTTT
j_gene: TRBJ1-2; v_gene: TRBV5-1; abundance: NA; d_gene: NA; CDR3aa: CASSLDEGYTF; CDR3nt: TGCGCCAGCAGCTTGGATGAAGGCTACACCTTC
j_gene: TRBJ2-7; v_gene: TRBV6-5; abundance: NA; d_gene: NA; CDR3aa: CASKKGGANYEQYF; CDR3nt: TGTGCCAGCAAGAAAGGGGGAGCGAACTACGAGCAGTACTTC
j_gene: TRBJ1-4; v_gene: TRBV29-1; abundance: once; d_gene: NA; CDR3aa: CSVGEANEKLFF; CDR3nt: TGCAGCGTTGGAGAGGCTAATGAAAAACTGTTTTTT
j_gene: TRBJ1-2; v_gene: TRBV7-9; abundance: NA; d_gene: NA; CDR3aa: CASSSDLPGGYTF; CDR3nt: TGTGCCAGCAGCTCGGACCTACCGGGTGGCTACACCTTC
j_gene: TRBJ1-2; v_gene: TRBV6-5; abundance: once; d_gene: NA; CDR3aa: CASSRDLIYGYTF; CDR3nt: TGTGCCAGCAGCCGTGACCTCATCTATGGCTACACCTTC
j_gene: TRBJ1-2; v_gene: TRBV11-2; abundance: NA; d_gene: NA; CDR3aa: CASSPSVQANYGYTF; CDR3nt: TGTGCCAGCAGCCCATCCGTACAGGCAAACTATGGCTACACCTTC
j_gene: TRBJ1-2; v_gene: TRBV15; abundance: NA; d_gene: TRBD1; CDR3aa: CATSRVRQGNYGYTF; CDR3nt: TGTGCCACCAGCAGAGTCCGACAGGGAAACTATGGCTACACCTTC
j_gene: TRBJ2-7; v_gene: TRBV6-2/TRBV6-3; abundance: NA; d_gene: TRBD2; CDR3aa: CASSLGLAGSFEQYF; CDR3nt: TGTGCCAGCAGCCTAGGACTAGCGGGATCGTTCGAGCAGTACTTC
j_gene: TRBJ2-2; v_gene: TRBV6-5; abundance: NA; d_gene: NA; CDR3aa: CASSYQVGNTGELFF; CDR3nt: TGTGCCAGCAGTTATCAAGTCGGGAACACCGGGGAGCTGTTTTTT
j_gene: TRBJ2-1; v_gene: TRBV5-6; abundance: NA; d_gene: NA; CDR3aa: CASSLAYNEQFF; CDR3nt: TGTGCCAGCAGCTTGGCCTACAATGAGCAGTTCTTC
j_gene: TRBJ2-7; v_gene: TRBV28; abundance: NA; d_gene: TRBD1; CDR3aa: CASRPTAGTGSSYEQYF; CDR3nt: TGTGCCAGCAGACCCACCGCCGGGACAGGCAGCTCCTACGAGCAGTACTTC
j_gene: TRBJ1-1; v_gene: TRBV3-1/TRBV3-2; abundance: once; d_gene: NA; CDR3aa: CASSQDKYTEAFF; CDR3nt: TGTGCCAGCAGCCAAGATAAGTACACTGAAGCTTTCTTT